What follows describes a single T cell receptor (beta chain). The antigen remains unidentified. V lost 1 base and J lost 4; bases outside the gene matches: 5. CDR1 SGHNT and CDR2 YYREEE come from the germline V gene (reference sequence). The CDR3 covers 14 residues. In the PCR, 60 Vbeta and 13 Jbeta primers were used. Profiling relied on immunoSEQ multiplex PCR, and the TCRdb table lists in-frame clones only, not all of them. The top ten clones hold about 2.2% of a sample with fewer than 200,000 clones, over 70% of them seen once. The data were taken from a study of cytomegalovirus exposure and HLA in healthy donors. About the research overall: Earlier sequencing of about 179 million T cells yielded nearly 120 million unique TCR beta sequences. Broader study findings: The study labeled 164 TCR beta chains cytomegalovirus-associated. Per a prior analysis, the majority of TCR beta V segments were productive roughly 87% or roughly 30% of the time.

This TCR derives from a woman aged 25 to 39 in good health and CMV-seronegative. The specimen was PBMCs. This sequence joins TRBV5-4 and TRBJ2-7; 7 bases are a match to TRBD1. The CDR3 spells CASSLIGGPYEQYF. CDR3 coding DNA: TGTGCCAGCAGCTTGATAGGGGGCCCATACGAGCAGTACTTC.